Below, 11 T cell receptor beta chains from the same sample are listed, as sequenced in a study of T cells in Graves' hyperthyroidism and ophthalmopathy (dated 2019 in TCRdb). Library preparation employed multiplex PCR. The listed sequencing device is Illumina HiSeq 2000. TCR beta CDR3 regions were amplified from RNA transcripts. For the first round of RT-PCR on the TCR CDR3, the HTBI primer set was used together with the Qiagen OneStep RT-PCR kit. The public sequencing data were trimmed at Q25 with fastp and processed into clonotypes with MiXCR by TCRdb, which kept only in-frame beta chains. Each CDR3 protein gets just one entry, which takes the most common genes and DNA from the rows behind it. This sample has 85,000 to 110,000 distinct CDR3 sequences in its table, and roughly 50% of those were observed once. Roughly 24% of the sample lies in the top ten. Material: blood. The receptor source for this set is a middle-aged man with Graves' hyperthyroidism.

The gene calls are TRBV2 and TRBJ2-7; 9 bases map to TRBD2. The CDR3 totals 13 residues. Trimming took 6 bases from V and 6 from J; bases not matched to a gene: 6. CDR1 is SNHLY and CDR2 is FYNNEI in the germline V gene. DNA of the CDR3: TGTGCCAGCAGACGGCGGCGGGAGGGCGAGCAGTACTTC. Translating it yields CASRRRREGEQYF.

There are many counts of this clonotype. This chain joins TRBV7-8 and TRBJ1-4; TRBD1 matches at 8 bases. CDR3 size: 16 residues. Germline V lookup: CDR1 SGHVS, CDR2 FQNEAQ. After removal of 2 bases from V and 5 bases from J, the junction contained 7 bases not matched to a gene. The CDR3 protein is CASSLKAGTGNEKLFF. For the CDR3, the DNA is TGTGCCAGCAGCTTAAAGGCCGGGACAGGAAATGAAAAACTGTTTTTT.

This clonotype showed up just once. This is likely a read error, given that the CDR3 carries no conserved phenylalanine or tryptophan at its end. This chain uses TRBV7-9 with TRBJ2-3; 7 bases map to TRBD1. After removal of 5 bases from V and 2 bases from J, the junction contained 7 bases not matched to a gene. Per the germline V gene, CDR1 is SEHNR and CDR2 is FQNEAQ (reference sequence). CDR3 length equals 15 residues. This CDR3 is CASSHTGEFTDTQYS. In DNA, the CDR3 is TGTGCCAGCAGCCATACAGGGGAGTTCACAGATACGCAGTATTCT.

This clonotype was found a few times. It may be a read error: a sequence one base away is much more abundant. The rearrangement links TRBV12-3 or TRBV12-4 to TRBJ2-7; D unresolved. The CDR3 length is 12 residues. The CDR3 DNA is TGTGCCAGCAGTCCCAGCTCCTACGAGCGGTACTTC. Its protein product is CASSPSSYERYF.

The chain joins TRBV11-2 to TRBJ1-3; D not resolved. Deletions cut 8 bases from V and 0 bases from J, with 11 bases between. The CDR3 has 14 amino acids. Germline V gene lookup returns CDR1 SGHAT and CDR2 FQNNGV. Here the CDR3 DNA reads TGTGCCAGCTCACCAGAGAGCTCTGGAAACACCATATATTTT. It translates to CASSPESSGNTIYF.

CDR3 coding DNA: TGTGCCAGCAGCTTAGGGGTGGGGGCTTCACCCCTCCACTTT. It codes for CASSLGVGASPLHF. The V and J genes are TRBV11-2 and TRBJ1-6, with D possibly matching TRBD1 (6 bases). Germline V CDR1 and CDR2: SGHAT, FQNNGV. V was shortened by 1 base and J by 9 bases, with 10 bases between the two germline ends. This CDR3 has 14 amino acids.

Many counts were recorded for this clonotype. This chain links TRBV4-1 with TRBJ2-1; TRBD2 is a possible D gene (5 bases). Germline V gives CDR1 MGHRA, CDR2 YSYEKL. V was pared by 3 bases and J by 0 bases, with 9 bases between. The CDR3 consists of 15 residues. Here the CDR3 DNA reads TGCGCCAGCAGCCAGAACCGGGACTCCTACAATGAGCAGTTCTTC. It encodes CASSQNRDSYNEQFF.

This clonotype was counted ten times or more. This chain joins TRBV3-1 and TRBJ2-5; D remains ambiguous. Looked up from germline, CDR1 is LGHDT and CDR2 is YNNKEL (reference sequence). The CDR3 has 15 residues. The V end was cut by 5 bases, the J end by 0 bases, with 13 bases between. CDR3 sequence reads: CASSSIGRNQETQYF. CDR3 DNA sequence: TGTGCCAGCAGCTCTATCGGACGGAACCAAGAGACCCAGTACTTC.

This clonotype was seen ten or more times. The DNA of the CDR3 is TGTGCCAGCAGTTACTCTGAGTATAGCAATCAGCCCCAGCATTTT. As protein: CASSYSEYSNQPQHF. The chain couples TRBV6-5 to TRBJ1-5; D unclear. Trimming stripped 0 bases from V and 0 bases from J, with 6 bases between. CDR1 and CDR2 from the germline V gene are MNHEY and SVGAGI. The CDR3 spans 15 residues.

This clonotype appeared many times. The rearrangement links TRBV6-2 or TRBV6-3 to TRBJ2-1, with D unresolved. The CDR3 loop spans 13 amino acids. The germline V gene has CDR1 MNHEY and CDR2 SVGEGT. V lost 8 bases to trimming and J lost 8 bases, with 16 bases between them. CDR3 bases: TGTGCCAGCTTGCCTTCAGTGGGCTATGAGCAGTTCTTC. This encodes CASLPSVGYEQFF.

This clonotype was detected ten times or more. V gene TRBV7-9 combines with J gene TRBJ1-1; no firm D call. The germline V gene encodes CDR1 SEHNR and CDR2 FQNEAQ (reference sequence). The CDR3 is made up of 13 amino acids. V was trimmed by 3 bases and J by 4 bases, leaving 9 bases between them. The DNA of the CDR3 is TGTGCCAGCAGCTTGGACGCCACCACTGAAGCTTTCTTT. Protein: CASSLDATTEAFF. The full variable domain, in which reference TRBV7-9 and TRBJ1-1 provide the parts outside the CDR3, is DTGVSQNPRHKITKRGQNVTFRCDPISEHNRLYWYRQTLGQGPEFLTYFQNEAQLEKSRLLSDRFSAERPKGSFSTLEIQRTEQGDSAMYLCASSLDATTEAFFGQGTRLTVV.